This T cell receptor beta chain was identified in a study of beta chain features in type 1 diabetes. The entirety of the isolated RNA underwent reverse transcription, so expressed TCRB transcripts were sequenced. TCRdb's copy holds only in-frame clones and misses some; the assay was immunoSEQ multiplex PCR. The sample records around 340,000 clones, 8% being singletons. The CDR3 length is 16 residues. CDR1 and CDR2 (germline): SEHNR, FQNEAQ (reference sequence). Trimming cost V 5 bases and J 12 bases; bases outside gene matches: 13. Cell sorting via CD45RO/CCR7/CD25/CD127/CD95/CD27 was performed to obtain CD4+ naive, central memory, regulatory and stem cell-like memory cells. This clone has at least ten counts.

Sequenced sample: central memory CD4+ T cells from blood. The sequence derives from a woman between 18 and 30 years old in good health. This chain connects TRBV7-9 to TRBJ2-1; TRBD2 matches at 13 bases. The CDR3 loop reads CASSRQGTSGNPGQFF. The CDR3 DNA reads TGTGCCAGCAGCCGACAGGGGACTAGCGGGAACCCAGGGCAGTTCTTC. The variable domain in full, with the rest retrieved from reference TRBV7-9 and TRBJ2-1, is DTGVSQNPRHKITKRGQNVTFRCDPISEHNRLYWYRQTLGQGPEFLTYFQNEAQLEKSRLLSDRFSAERPKGSFSTLEIQRTEQGDSAMYLCASSRQGTSGNPGQFFGPGTRLTVL.